A single sample gave rise to the 28 T cell receptor beta chains below, sequenced in a study of Graves' ophthalmopathy and Graves' hyperthyroidism. RNA transcripts yielded amplified TCR beta CDR3 regions. HTBI primers were used in a first-round RT-PCR, which preceded a second-round multiplex PCR. One entry per CDR3 protein, called by TCRdb with MiXCR from the multiplex PCR reads. Altogether roughly 600,000 distinct CDR3 sequences are present, 35% to 45% being singletons, with the ten largest covering 3.5% to 5%. The sample was peripheral blood or thyroid tissue (not recorded which). The receptors were sampled from an adult man with Graves' hyperthyroidism.

Ten or more counts support this clonotype. The rearrangement joins TRBV6-5 to TRBJ1-4; D gene uncertain. This CDR3 contains 15 residues. Looked up from germline, CDR1 is MNHEY and CDR2 is SVGAGI. With 7 bases removed from V and 0 bases from J, the gap between germline ends came to 12 bases. The DNA of the CDR3 is TGTGCCAGCATGTTTTCAGTAGCAACTAATGAAAAACTGTTTTTT. Amino acids: CASMFSVATNEKLFF.

This chain links TRBV19 with TRBJ2-6; 9 bases match TRBD1. Looked up from germline, CDR1 is LNHDA and CDR2 is SQIVND (reference sequence). After removal of 11 bases from V and 2 bases from J, the junction contained 7 bases not matched to a gene. The CDR3 totals 15 residues. The CDR3 loop is CAWSGDRAGANVLTF. The CDR3, as DNA: TGTGCCTGGAGTGGGGACAGGGCTGGGGCCAACGTCCTGACTTTC.

This clonotype occurred many times. A read error may produce the germline difference seen at one junction end. The chain combines TRBV20-1 with TRBJ1-5, with TRBD1 identical over 9 bases. The germline CDR1 and CDR2 sequences are DFQATT and SNEGSKA (reference sequence). This CDR3 has 14 amino acids. The CDR3 region is CSARGTGRDQPQHF. The CDR3 DNA is TGCAGTGCAAGAGGGACAGGGAGGGATCAGCCCCAGCATTTT.

The genes are TRBV4-3 and TRBJ1-2, with D possibly TRBD1 on 5 matching bases. Deletions cut 5 bases from V and 0 bases from J, with 16 bases between. Germline values: CDR1 LGHNA, CDR2 YSLEER. This CDR3 is built from 16 residues. CDR3 protein: CASSRENDRANYGYTF. The CDR3 DNA follows: TGCGCCAGCAGCAGGGAAAATGACAGAGCTAACTATGGCTACACCTTC.

The chain couples TRBV6-5 to TRBJ2-5; the D is unclear. This CDR3 contains 12 residues. V gave up 7 bases and J gave up 4 bases, with 10 bases separating them. Germline values: CDR1 MNHEY, CDR2 SVGAGI. In DNA form, the CDR3 reads TGTGCCAGCACCGACACGACAGAGACCCAGTACTTC. Protein: CASTDTTETQYF.

The gene calls are TRBV29-1 and TRBJ2-7, with 8 bases identical to TRBD2. Unmatched junction bases numbered 4, after V lost 6 bases and J lost 3 bases. The CDR3 runs 12 residues. Germline loops: CDR1 SQVTM, CDR2 ANQGSEA. CDR3 sequence reads: CSVAAGDYEQYF. CDR3 in DNA: TGCAGCGTAGCAGCGGGGGACTACGAGCAGTACTTC.

V usage is TRBV29-1 and J usage is TRBJ2-2; D may be TRBD2 (6 bases). The CDR3 runs to 14 residues. The V end lost 8 bases, the J end lost 5 bases, and 18 bases lay between the germline ends. Germline assignment: CDR1 SQVTM and CDR2 ANQGSEA. The CDR3 spells CSLAAGIGTGELFF. The CDR3, as DNA: TGCAGCTTAGCGGCCGGAATTGGGACCGGGGAGCTGTTTTTT.

This clonotype was seen at least ten times. CDR3 residues: CASSAQTATNEKLFF. The CDR3 nucleotides are TGCGCCAGCAGCGCCCAGACTGCAACTAATGAAAAACTGTTTTTT. The chain employs TRBV5-1 and TRBJ1-4; no reliable D call. This CDR3 has 15 residues. The germline CDR1 and CDR2 sequences are SGHRS and YFSETQ. Trimming removed 4 bases from V and 0 bases from J, with 10 bases in between.

This clonotype was seen a few times. The chain uses TRBV28 and TRBJ1-5; no firm D call. Trimming removed 2 bases from V and 4 bases from J, with 3 bases in between. Looked up from germline, CDR1 is MDHEN and CDR2 is SYDVKM. This CDR3 has 12 residues. The CDR3 spells CASSLENQPQHF. In nucleotides, the CDR3 is TGTGCCAGCAGTTTAGAGAATCAGCCCCAGCATTTT. Full variable domain (rest looked up from reference TRBV28 and TRBJ1-5): DVKVTQSSRYLVKRTGEKVFLECVQDMDHENMFWYRQDPGLGLRLIYFSYDVKMKEKGDIPEGYSVSREKKERFSLILESASTNQTSMYLCASSLENQPQHFGDGTRLSIL.

This chain connects TRBV6-6 to TRBJ1-1, with D possibly TRBD1 on 5 matching bases. This CDR3 spans 15 amino acids. The V end was cut by 2 bases, the J end by 0 bases, with 10 bases between. Germline-derived CDR1 and CDR2 are MNHNY and SVGAGI (reference sequence). The CDR3 loop reads CASSYMRGMNTEAFF. The CDR3 DNA follows: TGTGCCAGCAGTTACATGAGGGGAATGAACACTGAAGCTTTCTTT.

This clonotype was picked up many times. The gene calls are TRBV4-2 and TRBJ1-2; 9 bases are shared with TRBD1. The CDR3 is made up of 14 amino acids. Trimming removed 0 bases from V and 8 bases from J; junction bases left unmatched: 4. The germline CDR1 and CDR2 sequences are LGHNA and YNFKEQ. The CDR3 region is CASSQERTGVGYTF. In nucleotides, the CDR3 is TGTGCCAGCAGCCAAGAGCGGACAGGGGTCGGCTACACCTTC.

The chain combines TRBV25-1 with TRBJ2-1, with 7 bases fitting TRBD2. This CDR3 spans 16 amino acids. The ends lost 2 bases at V and 2 bases at J; junction bases unmatched: 6. Per the germline V gene, CDR1 is MGHDK and CDR2 is SYGVNS. CDR3 DNA: TGTGCCAGCAGTGAAAGTCGGGGGGTACCCTACAATGAGCAGTTCTTC. Protein product: CASSESRGVPYNEQFF.

This chain uses TRBV18 with TRBJ1-6, with D perhaps TRBD1 (5 bases). Trimming left V 3 bases short and J 13 bases short, with 13 bases between. The CDR3 sequence is 13 residues long. From germline, CDR1 is KGHSH and CDR2 LQKENI. Here the CDR3 reads CASSPGAREPLHF. For the CDR3, the DNA is TGTGCCAGCTCACCGGGCGCCAGGGAGCCCCTCCACTTT.

Details on this clonotype: An end of the junction differs from the germline gene, which may be a read error. The rearrangement links TRBV10-2 to TRBJ1-4; D might be TRBD1 (6 bases). The germline V gene has CDR1 WSHSY and CDR2 SAAADI. This CDR3 contains 13 residues. CDR3 DNA: TGTGCCAGCAGCCAGGGACAACATGAAAAACTGCTTTTT. This encodes CASSQGQHEKLLF.

This clonotype was found once. The V and J genes are TRBV6-7 and TRBJ2-6; D uncertain. TRBV6-7 is annotated as an ORF whose role is uncertain. The CDR3 totals 12 residues. Trimming cost V 7 bases and J 5 bases, with 6 bases left between them. DNA for the CDR3: TGTGCCAGCACCCAAAGGGCCAACGTCCTGACTTTC. Translation gives CASTQRANVLTF.

This clonotype was seen at least ten times. The gene calls are TRBV29-1 and TRBJ2-7; 12 bases agree with TRBD2. The V gene end was trimmed by 3 bases and the J gene end by 0 bases; junction bases not matched to a gene: 9. The CDR3 runs to 17 residues. Looked up from germline, CDR1 is SQVTM and CDR2 is ANQGSEA. DNA for the CDR3: TGCAGCGTTGAGACTAGCGGGGGCCCTACTTCCTCCTACGAGCAGTACTTC. The encoded protein is CSVETSGGPTSSYEQYF.

The genes are TRBV2 and TRBJ1-6; a possible D gene is TRBD1 (6 bases). V lost 11 bases and J 5 bases, leaving 25 bases between the germline ends. The CDR3 is 17 residues long. The germline V gene has CDR1 SNHLY and CDR2 FYNNEI. Here the CDR3 DNA reads TGTGCCGTTCCAAAAACGGGCAGGGGAATTGATAATTCACCCCTCCACTTT. It yields the protein CAVPKTGRGIDNSPLHF.

This chain connects TRBV14 to TRBJ2-1; D is unclear. The germline gives CDR1 SGHDN, CDR2 FVKESK. The CDR3 loop spans 17 amino acids. Trimming took 1 base from V and 3 from J, leaving 16 bases between them. CDR3 sequence reads: CASSQGVTMPYYNEQFF. Here the CDR3 DNA reads TGTGCCAGCAGCCAAGGGGTGACCATGCCCTACTACAATGAGCAGTTCTTC.

The chain joins TRBV2 to TRBJ1-4; TRBD1 aligns across 9 bases. V was clipped by 9 bases and J by 5 bases; unmatched bases: 4. The CDR3 has 13 residues. Per germline, CDR1 SNHLY and CDR2 FYNNEI. CDR3 residues: CARRQGGNEKLFF. The CDR3, as DNA: TGTGCCAGACGACAGGGGGGCAATGAAAAACTGTTTTTT.

The chain uses TRBV11-1 and TRBJ1-4; D is possibly TRBD1 (5 bases). The length of the CDR3 is 16 residues. Germline loops: CDR1 SGHAT, CDR2 FQDESV (reference sequence). Deletions cut 5 bases from V and 0 bases from J, with 13 bases between. The CDR3 here is CASSIRTGATNEKLFF. CDR3 nucleotide sequence: TGTGCCAGCAGCATCCGGACGGGGGCAACTAATGAAAAACTGTTTTTT.

The chain uses TRBV12-3 or TRBV12-4 and TRBJ1-5, with 7 bases identical to TRBD1. CDR3 length equals 15 residues. V shed 5 bases and J 4 bases; nucleotides not matched to a gene: 8. In DNA form, the CDR3 reads TGTGCCAGCAGTACGACGGGACAGAAGAATCAGCCCCAGCATTTT. It specifies CASSTTGQKNQPQHF.

The chain uses TRBV29-1 and TRBJ2-7; possibly TRBD1 or TRBD2 for D (6 bases each). CDR1 SQVTM and CDR2 ANQGSEA come from the germline V gene. CDR3 length: 14 residues. Trimming stripped 8 bases from V and 3 bases from J, with 20 bases between. The CDR3 loop is CSYLRLGGDYEQYF. CDR3 nucleotides: TGCAGCTACCTCCGACTAGGGGGAGACTACGAGCAGTACTTC.

This clonotype turned up a few times. J is TRBJ2-2 and V is TRBV5-1; D uncertain. V was shortened by 1 base and J by 7 bases, with 8 bases between the two germline ends. Germline CDR1 SGHRS, CDR2 YFSETQ. The CDR3 contains 13 residues. DNA of the CDR3: TGCGCCAGCAGCTTGTCCGTGGACGGGGAGCTGTTTTTT. It codes for CASSLSVDGELFF.

This chain connects TRBV4-1 to TRBJ1-6, with 8 bases that match TRBD1. There are 17 residues in the CDR3. V lost 3 bases, J lost 9 bases, and 13 bases stayed unmatched. Looked up from germline, CDR1 is MGHRA and CDR2 is YSYEKL. DNA for the CDR3: TGCGCCAGCAGCCATCTCAAGGAGACAGGGGTTGGTTCACCCCTCCACTTT. It encodes CASSHLKETGVGSPLHF.

This clonotype was seen ten or more times. This chain joins TRBV4-1 and TRBJ2-5; perhaps TRBD1 as D (6 bases). Germline V gene lookup returns CDR1 MGHRA and CDR2 YSYEKL. This CDR3 comprises 14 residues. Trimming stripped 3 bases from V and 5 bases from J, with 13 bases between. CDR3 amino acids: CASSQETGFETQYF. The CDR3 DNA follows: TGCGCCAGCAGCCAGGAGACAGGATTTGAGACCCAGTACTTC.

Remarks on this clonotype: One end of the junction fails to match germline, which may point to a read error. The CDR3 bases are TGTGCCACCAGCAGGGACTGGGACGAGCAGTGCTTC. The encoded protein is CATSRDWDEQCF. The V call is TRBV15, the J call TRBJ2-7, with D perhaps assigned TRBD1 or TRBD2 (5 bases each). This CDR3 spans 12 amino acids. Germline V gives CDR1 LNHNV, CDR2 YYDKDF (reference sequence).

V and J are TRBV19 and TRBJ1-5; tentative D call: TRBD1 (6 bases). The CDR3 is 14 amino acids. Germline assignment: CDR1 LNHDA and CDR2 SQIVND (reference sequence). Trimming shortened V by 10 bases and J by 0 bases, and 13 bases separated the two germline ends. CDR3 sequence: CATQGYYSNQPQHF. The CDR3 DNA sequence: TGTGCCACACAGGGCTATTATAGCAATCAGCCCCAGCATTTT. Together with reference TRBV19 and TRBJ1-5, the CDR3 gives the full variable domain: DGGITQSPKYLFRKEGQNVTLSCEQNLNHDAMYWYRQDPGQGLRLIYYSQIVNDFQKGDIAEGYSVSREKKESFPLTVTSAQKNPTAFYLCATQGYYSNQPQHFGDGTRLSIL.

This clonotype has at least ten counts. The V and J genes are TRBV28 and TRBJ2-7; the D gene is possibly TRBD1 (6 bases). Germline V gene lookup returns CDR1 MDHEN and CDR2 SYDVKM. This CDR3 comprises 12 residues. The V and J ends lost 6 bases and 6 bases respectively, with 12 bases between them. Here the CDR3 DNA reads TGTGCCAGCAGCTATACAGGGTCCGAGCAGTACTTC. Its protein is CASSYTGSEQYF.